These 26 T cell receptor beta chains were sequenced from one sample in a study of T cells after yellow fever vaccination. TCRdb used MiXCR to reprocess the 5' RACE reads, holding one entry per CDR3 protein. Among approximately 12,000 distinct CDR3 sequences listed, roughly 4.6% were seen once. The sample was PBMCs, either bulk or a sorted T-cell subset (CD4+, CD8+, memory, or dextramer-sorted; not recorded which), taken 45 days after the yellow fever booster vaccination. Receptor source: a man aged 30 to 39 who received the YFV17D yellow fever vaccine.

This clonotype was counted many times. The gene calls are TRBV7-2 and TRBJ2-1, with D possibly matching TRBD2 (6 bases). This CDR3 is 15 amino acids long. Germline lookup yields CDR1 SGHTA and CDR2 FQGNSA. Trimming cost V 0 bases and J 3 bases, with 9 bases left between them. This chain's CDR3 is CASSLAGGVYNEQFF. The CDR3 bases are TGTGCCAGCAGCTTAGCGGGAGGAGTCTACAATGAGCAGTTCTTC. Based on the CDR3 plus reference TRBV7-2 and TRBJ2-1, the full variable domain is GAGVSQSPSNKVTEKGKDVELRCDPISGHTALYWYRQSLGQGLEFLIYFQGNSAPDKSGLPSDRFSAERTGGSVSTLTIQRTQQEDSAVYLCASSLAGGVYNEQFFGPGTRLTVL.

This clonotype was counted at least ten times. CDR3 DNA: TGTGCCTGGAGTAGGGGGGGCTCCTACGAGCAGTACTTC. Encoded protein: CAWSRGGSYEQYF. The chain employs TRBV30 and TRBJ2-7; tentatively, D is TRBD2 (7 bases). Germline V gives CDR1 GTSNPN, CDR2 SVGIG (reference sequence). The CDR3 has 13 residues. Trimming stripped 2 bases from V and 0 bases from J, with 8 bases between.

In the case of this clonotype: Given a much more abundant clone one base away, this may be a read error. CDR3 DNA sequence: TGTGCCACCAGCACCCCGGACGGGAGTCGAGACACCCAGTACTTC. This gives the protein CATSTPDGSRDTQYF. The V call is TRBV15, the J call TRBJ2-5; D possibly corresponds to TRBD2 (6 bases). CDR1 is LNHNV, CDR2 YYDKDF, per germline (reference sequence). The V and J ends lost 4 bases and 8 bases respectively, with 20 bases between them. This CDR3 comprises 15 residues.

There are many counts of this clonotype. V gene TRBV28 combines with J gene TRBJ2-7; tentatively, D is TRBD2 (5 bases). Germline CDR1 and CDR2: MDHEN and SYDVKM. The V and J ends lost 7 bases and 0 bases respectively, with 16 bases between them. The CDR3 length is 15 residues. The CDR3 loop is CASIEGRGISYEQYF. The CDR3, as DNA: TGTGCCAGCATCGAAGGAAGAGGGATCTCCTACGAGCAGTACTTC.

In its sample, this clonotype was seen many times. V and J are TRBV5-1 and TRBJ1-4; D is possibly TRBD1 (6 bases). Deletions cut 7 bases from V and 4 bases from J, with 17 bases between. CDR1 is SGHRS, CDR2 YFSETQ, per germline. The CDR3 runs 15 residues. CDR3 bases: TGCGCCAGCTCTCCGAACGGGGGCCTTAATGAAAAACTGTTTTTT. As protein: CASSPNGGLNEKLFF.

This clonotype has a count of ten or more. The chain is built from TRBV9 and TRBJ2-7, with 12 bases aligning to TRBD2. The CDR3 extends over 19 amino acids. Germline CDR1 is SGDLS and CDR2 is YYNGEE. Unmatched junction bases numbered 15, after V lost 4 bases and J lost 1 base. CDR3 sequence (DNA): TGTGCCAGCAGCCCCCGTCTACTGACTAGCGGGAGTGAATCCTACGAGCAGTACTTC. Protein sequence: CASSPRLLTSGSESYEQYF.

This clonotype was detected many times. The chain has TRBV5-1 and TRBJ2-7; possibly TRBD1 for D (6 bases). Germline CDR1 SGHRS, CDR2 YFSETQ. V gave up 4 bases and J gave up 2 bases, with 10 bases separating them. The CDR3 has 13 amino acids. CDR3 protein: CASSQQGAYEQYF. DNA of the CDR3: TGCGCCAGCAGCCAACAGGGAGCCTACGAGCAGTACTTC.

This clonotype was counted many times. The V and J genes are TRBV20-1 and TRBJ1-4, with TRBD1 identical over 10 bases. CDR1 and CDR2 from the germline V gene are DFQATT and SNEGSKA (reference sequence). V shed 6 bases, J shed 8 bases, and the junction held 18 bases outside the gene matches. The CDR3 consists of 17 residues. The CDR3 nucleotides read TGCAGTGCCGCCTACGGGACAGGGGAGGGTTTGTACGAAAAACTGTTTTTT. Translation gives CSAAYGTGEGLYEKLFF.

To note about this clonotype: A much larger clone lies a single base off, so this may be a read error. The chain combines TRBV19 with TRBJ2-3; tentatively, D is TRBD1 (6 bases). Germline loops: CDR1 LNHDA, CDR2 SQIVND (reference sequence). Trimming removed 3 bases from V and 6 bases from J, with 19 bases in between. CDR3 length equals 16 residues. DNA of the CDR3: TGTGCCAGTAGTATGGACCAGGGGTCCTGGTGGGATACGCAGTATTTT. It is translated as CASSMDQGSWWDTQYF.

This clonotype was found many times. The chain uses TRBV5-6 and TRBJ2-3, with D perhaps matching TRBD2 (5 bases). V was pared by 4 bases and J by 10 bases, with 10 bases between. The CDR3 spans 11 residues. The germline gives CDR1 SGHDT, CDR2 YYEEEE. The CDR3 DNA follows: TGTGCCAGCAGCCGGAAGGAGGCGCAGTATTTT. Its translation: CASSRKEAQYF.

This clonotype was counted at least ten times. The chain recombines TRBV21-1 with TRBJ2-5. TRBV21-1 is labeled a pseudogene. This CDR3 is 15 amino acids long. CDR3 coding DNA: TGTGCCAGCAGCAGAGGGAGTGAGAAGCAAGAGACCCAGTACTTC. Protein: CASSRGSEKQETQYF.

This sequence joins TRBV7-2 and TRBJ2-1; TRBD2 is a possible D gene (5 bases). CDR1 and CDR2 (germline): SGHTA, FQGNSA. V lost 3 bases and J 6 bases, leaving 15 bases between the germline ends. The length of the CDR3 is 15 residues. The DNA of the CDR3 is TGTGCCAGCAGCTTTCCCGGGATTACGCGCAATGAGCAGTTCTTC. Protein: CASSFPGITRNEQFF.

This clonotype has at least ten counts. The CDR3 DNA reads TGTGCCAGCAGCTTGTTGGGGGGAATGGCCTACGAGCAGTACTTC. It translates to CASSLLGGMAYEQYF. The gene calls are TRBV5-5 and TRBJ2-7, with a weak D call TRBD2 (6 bases). CDR3 length: 15 amino acids. Germline V gives CDR1 SGHKS, CDR2 YYEKEE (reference sequence). The V end was cut by 1 base, the J end by 2 bases, with 13 bases between. The full variable domain, completed using reference TRBV5-5 and TRBJ2-7, is DAGVTQSPTHLIKTRGQQVTLRCSPISGHKSVSWYQQVLGQGPQFIFQYYEKEERGRGNFPDRFSARQFPNYSSELNVNALLLGDSALYLCASSLLGGMAYEQYFGPGTRLTVT.

This clonotype has ten or more counts. The chain employs TRBV29-1 and TRBJ1-5; 9 positions match TRBD1. V lost 4 bases to trimming and J lost 4 bases; unmatched junction nucleotides: 5. Germline V gene data show CDR1 as SQVTM and CDR2 as ANQGSEA. CDR3 length: 14 amino acids. The CDR3 protein is CSVVGTGYNQPQHF. The CDR3 DNA is TGCAGCGTTGTCGGGACAGGGTATAATCAGCCCCAGCATTTT.

This clonotype was recorded at least ten times. V and J are TRBV7-2 and TRBJ2-7; 11 positions match TRBD2. CDR3 size: 17 residues. Germline CDR1 and CDR2: SGHTA and FQGNSA. The junction had 9 bases not matched to a gene; V was cut back by 5 bases and J by 0 bases. The CDR3 here is CASSHPIAGGASYEQYF. DNA of the CDR3: TGTGCCAGCAGCCACCCAATAGCGGGAGGGGCCTCCTACGAGCAGTACTTC.

This clonotype was counted many times. V usage is TRBV12-3 or TRBV12-4 and J usage is TRBJ1-1; 7 nucleotides line up with TRBD1. Trimming removed 6 bases from V and 5 bases from J; junction bases left unmatched: 15. CDR3 length: 16 residues. The CDR3 nucleotides read TGTGCCAGCAGGCCTGACAGGGCACTTGTTGGAACTGAAGCTTTCTTT. This codes for CASRPDRALVGTEAFF.

This clonotype appeared many times. The V call is TRBV4-3, the J call TRBJ2-7; D is undetermined. Trimming took 0 bases from V and 1 from J, leaving 7 bases between them. The CDR3 sequence is 14 residues long. Germline loops: CDR1 LGHNA, CDR2 YSLEER. CDR3 bases: TGCGCCAGCAGCCAAGAGTCGGAGTCCTACGAGCAGTACTTC. This encodes CASSQESESYEQYF.

The gene calls are TRBV7-2 and TRBJ2-3; 9 positions agree with TRBD1. The CDR3 is made up of 15 amino acids. V shed 5 bases and J 2 bases; nucleotides not matched to a gene: 5. The germline V gene encodes CDR1 SGHTA and CDR2 FQGNSA. The DNA of the CDR3 is TGTGCCAGCAGCCCCGGGGACAGGGACACAGATACGCAGTATTTT. As protein: CASSPGDRDTDTQYF.

This clonotype has ten or more counts. The rearrangement uses TRBV10-3 and TRBJ2-7; tentative D call: TRBD1 (6 bases). Germline-derived CDR1 and CDR2 are ENHRY and SYGVKD. There are 16 residues in the CDR3. The V end lost 11 bases, the J end lost 2 bases, and 25 bases lay between the germline ends. In DNA, the CDR3 is TGTGCCGCCCAAAAAGATGGGAACAGGGAAACCTACGAGCAGTACTTC. Its translation: CAAQKDGNRETYEQYF.

At least ten counts were recorded for this clonotype. The junction departs from germline at one end; a sequencing error may be responsible. V is TRBV20-1 and J is TRBJ2-7; D gene unclear. The length of the CDR3 is 11 residues. CDR1 and CDR2 from the germline V gene are DFQATT and SNEGSKA (reference sequence). CDR3 bases: TGTGCTAGAGGCAGGATCCACGAGCAGTACTTC. Translating it yields CARGRIHEQYF.

This clonotype was counted ten times or more. This chain uses TRBV20-1 with TRBJ1-1; D is unresolved. The V end was cut by 7 bases, the J end by 1 base, with 7 bases between. The CDR3 covers 11 residues. Germline V gives CDR1 DFQATT, CDR2 SNEGSKA (reference sequence). The CDR3 loop reads CSVSGNTEAFF. The CDR3 DNA is TGCAGTGTGAGCGGGAACACTGAAGCTTTCTTT.

At least ten counts were recorded for this clonotype. The V and J genes are TRBV23-1 and TRBJ2-7, with TRBD1 identical over 7 bases. TRBV23-1 qualifies as an ORF whose function is uncertain. The CDR3 is 14 amino acids. V shed 2 bases and J 3 bases; nucleotides not matched to a gene: 4. The CDR3 nucleotides are TGCGCCAGCAGTCAACGGGACAGAAACTACGAGCAGTACTTC. It yields the protein CASSQRDRNYEQYF.

This clonotype was seen ten or more times. In nucleotides, the CDR3 is TGTGCCAGCAGCTTTGGACTAGCGGGCCTCTCCTACGAGCAGTACTTC. This sequence encodes CASSFGLAGLSYEQYF. This chain links TRBV7-2 with TRBJ2-7; 11 bases line up with TRBD2. V was pared by 3 bases and J by 0 bases, with 4 bases of the junction left unmatched. The germline V gene has CDR1 SGHTA and CDR2 FQGNSA. The length of the CDR3 is 16 residues.

The sample holds one count of this clonotype. J is TRBJ1-1 and V is TRBV6-1; no clear D. CDR3 length equals 15 residues. Germline-derived CDR1 and CDR2 are MNHNS and SASEGT. Deletions cut 7 bases from V and 0 bases from J, with 15 bases between. The CDR3 coding sequence is TGTGCCAGCACCTTTACGGCGAATCTGAACACTGAAGCTTTCTTT. Translation: CASTFTANLNTEAFF.

This clonotype was picked up many times. V usage is TRBV4-2 and J usage is TRBJ2-3; D possibly corresponds to TRBD2 (5 bases). The germline V gene has CDR1 LGHNA and CDR2 YNFKEQ. The V and J ends lost 4 bases and 2 bases respectively, with 13 bases between them. The CDR3 totals 15 residues. The CDR3 DNA reads as TGTGCCAGCAGCCCACGGGGATCTGTCACAGATACGCAGTATTTT. Amino acids: CASSPRGSVTDTQYF.

This clonotype was observed at least ten times. V gene TRBV29-1 combines with J gene TRBJ2-7; D is undetermined. Germline V gene data show CDR1 as SQVTM and CDR2 as ANQGSEA. The CDR3 is 11 amino acids. V lost 4 bases, J lost 5 bases, and 9 bases lay in between. CDR3 nucleotide sequence: TGCAGCGTTGTACTTGCCCACGAGCAGTACTTC. Its translation is CSVVLAHEQYF.